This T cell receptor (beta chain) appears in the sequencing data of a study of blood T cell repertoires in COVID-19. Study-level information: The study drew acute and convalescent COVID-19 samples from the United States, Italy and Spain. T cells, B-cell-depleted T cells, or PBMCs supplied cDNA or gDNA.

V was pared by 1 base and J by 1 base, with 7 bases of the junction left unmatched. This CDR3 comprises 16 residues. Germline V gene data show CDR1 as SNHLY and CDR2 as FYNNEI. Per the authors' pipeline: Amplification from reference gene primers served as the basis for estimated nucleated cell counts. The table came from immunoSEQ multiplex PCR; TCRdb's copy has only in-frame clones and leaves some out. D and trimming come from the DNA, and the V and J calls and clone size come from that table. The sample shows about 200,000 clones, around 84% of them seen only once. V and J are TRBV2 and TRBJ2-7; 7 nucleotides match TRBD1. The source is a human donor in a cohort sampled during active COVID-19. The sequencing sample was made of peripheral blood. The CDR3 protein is CASSEGPGTDSYEQYF. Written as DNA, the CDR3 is TGTGCCAGCAGTGAAGGGCCCGGGACAGATTCCTACGAGCAGTACTTC.